The 9 T cell receptor beta chains below come from one sample, sequenced in a study of spatial heterogeneity in lung cancer (dated by TCRdb to between 2017 and 2020). The antigens these receptors bind are not known. The paper's findings and limits, for the study overall: The number of expanded intratumoral alpha and beta TCRs correlated with the tumor nonsynonymous mutation count.

According to the study, the label for this sample's time point signals: sample taken at primary tumor resection. Libraries came from 5' RACE. For sequencing, a NextSeq 500 was employed. TCRdb took the public reads, trimmed them with fastp at Q25, ran MiXCR for clone calling and kept in-frame beta chains. Each entry is one CDR3 protein sequence, shown with its most common DNA and genes. The sample table shows approximately 2,300 distinct CDR3 sequences, and 15% to 20% are seen once. 9% to 9.5% of the sample is held by the ten biggest clonotypes. The material sequenced was lung tumor tissue, taken at surgery. These receptors were taken from a male donor with early-stage non-small cell lung cancer.

This clonotype is medium-sized in the sample. V is TRBV6-5 and J is TRBJ2-6, with 7 bases identical to TRBD1. This CDR3 is built from 16 residues. Trimming removed 6 bases from V and 0 bases from J; junction bases left unmatched: 5. Germline CDR1 is MNHEY and CDR2 is SVGAGI. CDR3 loop: CASSRTGSSGANVLTF. CDR3 coding DNA: TGTGCCAGCAGCCGGACAGGTAGCTCTGGGGCCAACGTCCTGACTTTC.

This clonotype has more than one count but fewer than ten. The chain carries TRBV4-1 and TRBJ1-5; TRBD1 might be the D (6 bases). V lost 5 bases and J lost 2, with 13 bases in between. This CDR3 spans 15 amino acids. Germline CDR1 is MGHRA and CDR2 is YSYEKL. The CDR3 DNA follows: TGCGCCAGCAGCGTTAGAGGGGGTCGCAATCAGCCCCAGCATTTT. Translation: CASSVRGGRNQPQHF.

The chain employs TRBV6-6 and TRBJ2-7; TRBD2 might be the D (6 bases). V was cut by 2 bases and J by 2 bases, with 19 bases left in between. CDR1 and CDR2 from the germline V gene are MNHNY and SVGAGI (reference sequence). The CDR3 sequence is 17 residues long. CDR3 sequence (DNA): TGTGCCAGCAGTTACGGCGGGACTTTCAAAGGCGCCTACGAGCAGTACTTC. Its translation: CASSYGGTFKGAYEQYF.

This clonotype is categorized as medium-sized. The chain links TRBV19 to TRBJ2-2; 10 bases map to TRBD2. Germline CDR1 and CDR2: LNHDA and SQIVND (reference sequence). This CDR3 comprises 15 residues. V dropped 5 bases and J dropped 4; count of bases not matched to a gene: 4. CDR3 in DNA: TGTGCCAGTAGTCCCAGACTAGCGGGCACCGGGGAGCTGTTTTTT. Protein sequence: CASSPRLAGTGELFF.

At least ten counts were recorded for this clonotype. The chain has TRBV9 and TRBJ2-7; TRBD1 aligns across 8 bases. CDR1 SGDLS and CDR2 YYNGEE come from the germline V gene. With V trimmed by 3 bases and J by 6 bases, 8 bases remained unmatched. The CDR3 runs 14 residues. The CDR3 here is CASSGTGTGGEQYF. The CDR3 DNA is TGTGCCAGCAGCGGAACCGGGACAGGAGGCGAGCAGTACTTC. Supplemented by reference TRBV9 and TRBJ2-7, the full variable domain reads DSGVTQTPKHLITATGQRVTLRCSPRSGDLSVYWYQQSLDQGLQFLIQYYNGEERAKGNILERFSAQQFPDLHSELNLSSLELGDSALYFCASSGTGTGGEQYFGPGTRLTVT.

This clonotype is medium-sized in the sample. V gene TRBV5-1 combines with J gene TRBJ2-5; TRBD1 is a possible D gene (6 bases). The CDR3 contains 15 residues. Per the germline V gene, CDR1 is SGHRS and CDR2 is YFSETQ. Trimming took off 4 bases at V and 2 bases at J, with 15 bases between the two ends. Written as DNA, the CDR3 is TGCGCCAGCAGCCCCCGGACAGACAGTCAAGAGACCCAGTACTTC. Translation gives CASSPRTDSQETQYF. The full variable domain, rest sourced from reference TRBV5-1 and TRBJ2-5, is KAGVTQTPRYLIKTRGQQVTLSCSPISGHRSVSWYQQTPGQGLQFLFEYFSETQRNKGNFPGRFSGRQFSNSRSEMNVSTLELGDSALYLCASSPRTDSQETQYFGPGTRLLVL.

This clonotype is medium-sized within its sample. V is TRBV3-1 and J is TRBJ2-5; 14 bases match TRBD2. The CDR3 is 17 residues long. The trim removed 4 bases at V and 1 base at J, leaving 5 bases unmatched. Per germline, CDR1 LGHDT and CDR2 YNNKEL (reference sequence). This chain's CDR3 is CASSRLTSGGVQETQYF. The CDR3 region has the DNA TGTGCCAGCAGCCGATTGACTAGCGGGGGGGTCCAAGAGACCCAGTACTTC.

This clonotype is medium-sized within its sample. This chain joins TRBV11-2 and TRBJ1-4, with 8 positions matching TRBD1. The V and J ends lost 2 bases and 7 bases, in that order; junction bases with no gene match: 6. Germline V gene data show CDR1 as SGHAT and CDR2 as FQNNGV. The CDR3 is 15 amino acids. CDR3 amino acids: CASSLNYRGSEKLFF. The DNA of the CDR3 is TGTGCCAGCAGCTTAAACTACAGGGGGAGTGAAAAACTGTTTTTT.

This clonotype is classed as medium-sized (0.01 to 0.1%). The chain employs TRBV28 and TRBJ2-7, with 7 nucleotides matching TRBD2. Germline lookup yields CDR1 MDHEN and CDR2 SYDVKM. The junction had 12 bases not matched to a gene; V was cut back by 7 bases and J by 3 bases. CDR3 size: 15 residues. The CDR3 loop is CASTQWGGLFYEQYF. The CDR3 bases are TGTGCCAGCACCCAGTGGGGGGGACTCTTCTACGAGCAGTACTTC.